The 32 T cell receptor beta chains below come from one sample, sequenced in a study of beta chain features in type 1 diabetes. Notes on the study in general: Among patients with Type 1 diabetes, TCRB CDR3s were moderately but significantly shorter in every one of the four CD4+ subsets.

The antigens of these receptors remain unknown. Expressed TCRB transcripts were sequenced because the entire RNA isolate underwent reverse transcription. Repertoires were generated with immunoSEQ multiplex PCR, while TCRdb's copy carries only in-frame clones and drops some. There are 150,000 to 200,000 clones in the sample; approximately 62% occur only once, and about 0.089% lies in the top ten. The sample consisted of naive CD4+ T cells from blood. The receptors derive from a young man with type 1 diabetes.

The chain has TRBV30 and TRBJ2-1; TRBD2 matches at 13 bases. From germline, CDR1 is GTSNPN and CDR2 SVGIG (reference sequence). This CDR3 is built from 17 residues. V shed 3 bases and J 7 bases; nucleotides not matched to a gene: 12. CDR3 DNA sequence: TGTGCCTGGAGCCATACTAGCGGGGGGGACCTCGGGAATGAGCAGTTCTTC. Protein sequence: CAWSHTSGGDLGNEQFF.

The genes are TRBV4-1 and TRBJ1-1; no definite D call. This CDR3 contains 13 residues. CDR1 and CDR2 (germline): MGHRA, YSYEKL. The V gene lost 0 bases and the J gene lost 5 bases, with 7 bases spanning the gap. CDR3 DNA: TGCGCCAGCAGCCAAGATGGAGCTACTGAAGCTTTCTTT. Its translation is CASSQDGATEAFF.

This chain connects TRBV7-2 to TRBJ1-1; the D is unclear. Germline CDR1 reads SGHTA; CDR2 reads FQGNSA. The CDR3 runs to 13 residues. With 4 bases removed from V and 5 bases from J, the gap between germline ends came to 11 bases. The CDR3 loop is CASSSLRSTEAFF. The CDR3 DNA reads TGTGCCAGCAGCTCGCTGAGGTCTACTGAAGCTTTCTTT.

The genes are TRBV5-4 and TRBJ2-3; 13 nucleotides align to TRBD2. Trimming cost V 5 bases and J 2 bases; bases outside gene matches: 5. The germline V gene encodes CDR1 SGHNT and CDR2 YYREEE (reference sequence). There are 16 residues in the CDR3. This CDR3 reads CASSRTSGGPTDTQYF. In DNA, the CDR3 is TGTGCCAGCAGTCGGACTAGCGGGGGACCCACAGATACGCAGTATTTT.

The V and J genes are TRBV25-1 and TRBJ2-7; no reliable D call. The V end was cut by 7 bases, the J end by 3 bases, with 13 bases between. CDR1 and CDR2 (germline): MGHDK, SYGVNS. The CDR3 is 13 residues long. CDR3 coding DNA: TGTGCCAGCACTTCGGCAGCTATCTACGAGCAGTACTTC. This sequence encodes CASTSAAIYEQYF.

This sequence joins TRBV10-3 and TRBJ2-7; TRBD1 is a possible D gene (5 bases). CDR3 length: 13 residues. Germline CDR1 ENHRY, CDR2 SYGVKD. The CDR3 sequence is CGEQDILSYEQYF. The CDR3 DNA sequence: TGTGGGGAACAGGACATCCTCTCCTACGAGCAGTACTTC.

This chain links TRBV14 with TRBJ2-7; 10 nucleotides line up with TRBD1. Germline CDR1 SGHDN, CDR2 FVKESK. V was pared by 1 base and J by 6 bases, with 6 bases of the junction left unmatched. This CDR3 spans 15 amino acids. Here the CDR3 reads CASSQGGTGALEQYF. In DNA, the CDR3 is TGTGCCAGCAGCCAAGGAGGGACAGGGGCCCTCGAGCAGTACTTC.

V usage is TRBV6-1 and J usage is TRBJ2-1, with TRBD2 matching over 7 bases. The germline gives CDR1 MNHNS, CDR2 SASEGT. CDR3 length: 16 residues. V shed 4 bases, J shed 5 bases, and the junction held 11 bases outside the gene matches. CDR3 nucleotides: TGTGCCAGCAGTGCCCTATCAGCCAGCGGGGACAATGAGCAGTTCTTC. It specifies CASSALSASGDNEQFF.

The rearrangement uses TRBV9 and TRBJ2-1; tentatively, D is TRBD1 (6 bases). The CDR3 loop spans 15 amino acids. CDR1 is SGDLS, CDR2 YYNGEE, per germline. Trimming cost V 3 bases and J 5 bases, with 15 bases left between them. In DNA form, the CDR3 reads TGTGCCAGCAGCGCCTCGGGACACTTTAACAATGAGCAGTTCTTC. It encodes CASSASGHFNNEQFF.

This rearrangement joins TRBV5-1 to TRBJ1-1; D remains ambiguous. The CDR3 length is 16 residues. V lost 2 bases to trimming and J lost 1 base, with 15 bases between them. Germline lookup yields CDR1 SGHRS and CDR2 YFSETQ. CDR3 DNA: TGCGCCAGCAGCTTCCGAACCGGACGGACGAACACTGAAGCTTTCTTT. This sequence encodes CASSFRTGRTNTEAFF. Full variable domain (missing parts from reference TRBV5-1 and TRBJ1-1): KAGVTQTPRYLIKTRGQQVTLSCSPISGHRSVSWYQQTPGQGLQFLFEYFSETQRNKGNFPGRFSGRQFSNSRSEMNVSTLELGDSALYLCASSFRTGRTNTEAFFGQGTRLTVV.

The chain has TRBV25-1 and TRBJ2-1, with D possibly called TRBD1 or TRBD2 (5 bases each). Germline lookup yields CDR1 MGHDK and CDR2 SYGVNS. V lost 6 bases to trimming and J lost 6 bases, with 12 bases between them. The CDR3 consists of 13 residues. The CDR3, as DNA: TGTGCCAGCAGGGGGGTAATAAGCAATGAGCAGTTCTTC. Its translation is CASRGVISNEQFF.

The chain carries TRBV30 and TRBJ1-2, with D tentatively TRBD1 (5 bases). The germline gives CDR1 GTSNPN, CDR2 SVGIG (reference sequence). V lost 2 bases and J 6 bases, leaving 7 bases between the germline ends. The CDR3 is made up of 11 amino acids. CDR3 in amino acids: CAWSQGDGYTF. The DNA for the CDR3 is TGTGCCTGGAGTCAAGGGGATGGCTACACCTTC.

There are a few counts of this clone. The V gene is TRBV7-6, the J gene TRBJ2-1; TRBD2 matches 10 bases. This CDR3 is built from 16 residues. From germline, CDR1 is SGHVS and CDR2 FNYEAQ. The junction had 6 bases not matched to a gene; V was cut back by 0 bases and J by 7 bases. In DNA form, the CDR3 reads TGTGCCAGCAGCTTAGCCTCCCAGCGGGGGGGGAATGAGCAGTTCTTC. The encoded protein is CASSLASQRGGNEQFF.

V gene TRBV4-3 combines with J gene TRBJ2-5; 10 positions agree with TRBD1. CDR1 LGHNA and CDR2 YSLEER come from the germline V gene. V lost 0 bases and J lost 5; bases outside the gene matches: 9. This CDR3 has 17 residues. CDR3 sequence: CASSQDPRQGARETQYF. The DNA of the CDR3 is TGCGCCAGCAGCCAAGATCCCCGACAGGGGGCGAGGGAGACCCAGTACTTC.

V is TRBV25-1 and J is TRBJ2-1; D possibly uses TRBD1 or TRBD2 (5 bases each). The V gene's germline CDR1 is MGHDK and CDR2 SYGVNS. The CDR3 has 14 residues. V was trimmed by 0 bases and J by 8 bases, leaving 11 bases between them. The chain's CDR3 is CASSEYEGQDEQFF. The CDR3 DNA is TGTGCCAGCAGTGAATACGAGGGGCAGGATGAGCAGTTCTTC. The entire variable domain, with the rest obtained from reference TRBV25-1 and TRBJ2-1, is as follows: EADIYQTPRYLVIGTGKKITLECSQTMGHDKMYWYQQDPGMELHLIHYSYGVNSTEKGDLSSESTVSRIRTEHFPLTLESARPSHTSQYLCASSEYEGQDEQFFGPGTRLTVL.

V usage is TRBV4-3 and J usage is TRBJ2-6, with D perhaps matching TRBD1 (5 bases). The CDR3 is 18 amino acids. Germline assignment: CDR1 LGHNA and CDR2 YSLEER. V was shortened by 1 base and J by 3 bases, with 16 bases between the two germline ends. The CDR3 sequence is CASSQVGRVLSGANVLTF. The CDR3, as DNA: TGCGCCAGCAGCCAAGTTGGCAGGGTACTAAGTGGGGCCAACGTCCTGACTTTC.

This clone was counted a single time. The chain links TRBV9 to TRBJ1-6; D is undetermined. The CDR3 sequence is 15 residues long. V was clipped by 0 bases and J by 7 bases, with 11 bases between them. The germline V gene encodes CDR1 SGDLS and CDR2 YYNGEE. The CDR3 here is CASSVGRAGNSPLHF. The CDR3 DNA reads TGTGCCAGCAGCGTAGGTAGAGCGGGGAATTCACCCCTCCACTTT.

The chain uses TRBV6-6 and TRBJ2-3; D not certain. Germline V gene lookup returns CDR1 MNHNY and CDR2 SVGAGI (reference sequence). V lost 5 bases and J 2 bases, leaving 2 bases between the germline ends. The CDR3 has 11 residues. The CDR3 bases are TGTGCCAGCAGTCTCACAGATACGCAGTATTTT. Its protein is CASSLTDTQYF.

The chain recombines TRBV7-2 with TRBJ2-2, with D perhaps matching TRBD1 (6 bases). Germline CDR1 reads SGHTA; CDR2 reads FQGNSA. V dropped 5 bases and J dropped 2 bases, with 15 bases sitting between them. This CDR3 has 16 amino acids. The CDR3 DNA follows: TGTGCCAGCAGCCGAAACGAACAGGGTAACACCGGGGAGCTGTTTTTT. Translating it yields CASSRNEQGNTGELFF.

V is TRBV15 and J is TRBJ2-3; D is unresolved. The CDR3 contains 13 residues. Germline CDR1 is LNHNV and CDR2 is YYDKDF (reference sequence). Trimming shortened V by 0 bases and J by 7 bases, and 8 bases separated the two germline ends. This chain's CDR3 is CATSRDEENTQYF. The CDR3 region has the DNA TGTGCCACCAGCAGAGATGAGGAAAATACGCAGTATTTT.

The CDR3 sequence is CSVYIGPGQTYEQYF. The CDR3 DNA follows: TGCAGCGTTTACATTGGGCCAGGACAAACCTACGAGCAGTACTTC. This rearrangement joins TRBV29-1 to TRBJ2-7, with D possibly TRBD1 on 5 matching bases. The CDR3 consists of 15 residues. The germline CDR1 and CDR2 sequences are SQVTM and ANQGSEA. Between the trimmed V and J ends, which lost 5 bases and 2 bases, there was a span of 19 bases.

This clone turned up a few times. The chain is built from TRBV28 and TRBJ2-3; D might be TRBD2 (5 bases). Trimming removed 2 bases from V and 8 bases from J, with 8 bases in between. The CDR3 extends over 12 amino acids. CDR1 is MDHEN and CDR2 is SYDVKM in the germline V gene. The DNA for the CDR3 is TGTGCCAGCAGTTTACTCCGGGGTACGCAGTATTTT. Amino acids: CASSLLRGTQYF.

The gene calls are TRBV10-3 and TRBJ2-5; D might be TRBD2 (5 bases). The germline gives CDR1 ENHRY, CDR2 SYGVKD. CDR3 size: 13 residues. V dropped 4 bases and J dropped 5 bases, with 11 bases sitting between them. The CDR3 bases are TGTGCCATCAGTGGCGGGCAGGCTGAGACCCAGTACTTC. Its translation is CAISGGQAETQYF.

This chain uses TRBV7-2 with TRBJ2-5, with TRBD2 matching 7 bases. The CDR3 length is 15 residues. The V segment lost 4 bases and the J segment 5 bases; nucleotides outside the gene matches: 10. Germline V gives CDR1 SGHTA, CDR2 FQGNSA. CDR3 region: CASSWRAGEVETQYF. The CDR3 DNA sequence: TGTGCCAGCAGCTGGCGGGCGGGGGAGGTGGAGACCCAGTACTTC.

This rearrangement joins TRBV20-1 to TRBJ1-1, with D hard to call. Germline lookup yields CDR1 DFQATT and CDR2 SNEGSKA (reference sequence). The CDR3 has 10 amino acids. V lost 5 bases, J lost 6 bases, and 7 bases lay in between. The CDR3 DNA is TGCAGTGCTCCGAGGGCTGAAGCTTTCTTT. Protein: CSAPRAEAFF.

This chain links TRBV7-9 with TRBJ1-4, with D unresolved. The CDR3 sequence is 15 residues long. V lost 5 bases and J 6 bases, leaving 16 bases between the germline ends. The germline gives CDR1 SEHNR, CDR2 FQNEAQ (reference sequence). Here the CDR3 reads CASSSLSGVDEKLFF. CDR3 DNA: TGTGCCAGCAGCAGCTTATCCGGAGTGGATGAAAAACTGTTTTTT.

In this sample, this clone turned up a few times. The chain has TRBV29-1 and TRBJ2-3; 12 bases are shared with TRBD2. This CDR3 is 15 amino acids long. Germline assignment: CDR1 SQVTM and CDR2 ANQGSEA. Trimming removed 6 bases from V and 2 bases from J; junction bases left unmatched: 6. The CDR3 loop reads CSVERLAGVTDTQYF. The CDR3 DNA sequence: TGCAGCGTCGAACGACTAGCGGGGGTCACAGATACGCAGTATTTT.

The CDR3 nucleotides read TGTGCCTGGAGTGTCAGGGGGCGAGGGCCGGAGACCCAGTACTTC. It yields the protein CAWSVRGRGPETQYF. The V gene is TRBV30, the J gene TRBJ2-5, with 8 positions matching TRBD1. The CDR3 consists of 15 residues. With V trimmed by 0 bases and J by 5 bases, 8 bases remained unmatched. Germline assignment: CDR1 GTSNPN and CDR2 SVGIG (reference sequence).

The V and J genes are TRBV29-1 and TRBJ2-2; 9 positions match TRBD1. CDR1 is SQVTM, CDR2 ANQGSEA, per germline. The V segment lost 6 bases and the J segment 3 bases; nucleotides outside the gene matches: 5. The length of the CDR3 is 14 residues. This chain's CDR3 is CSVSQGAYTGELFF. CDR3 DNA: TGCAGCGTCTCACAGGGGGCCTACACCGGGGAGCTGTTTTTT.

The gene calls are TRBV7-9 and TRBJ2-3, with a tentative D call TRBD2 (5 bases). Trimming removed 6 bases at V and 5 bases at J, with 18 bases between. The CDR3 covers 15 residues. The germline V gene encodes CDR1 SEHNR and CDR2 FQNEAQ (reference sequence). Here the CDR3 reads CASSSPGPEVDTQYF. The CDR3 bases are TGTGCCAGCAGTTCCCCGGGCCCGGAGGTAGATACGCAGTATTTT.

This chain uses TRBV7-8 with TRBJ1-4; D remains ambiguous. The CDR3 length is 14 residues. Germline CDR1 and CDR2: SGHVS and FQNEAQ. Trimming pared 0 bases from V and 7 bases from J, leaving 9 bases between. DNA of the CDR3: TGTGCCAGCAGCTTAGCTGGGGATCGTGAAAAACTGTTTTTT. Translated: CASSLAGDREKLFF.

The sample holds a few counts of this clone. The chain carries TRBV5-1 and TRBJ1-5; D not certain. The germline V gene has CDR1 SGHRS and CDR2 YFSETQ. V was trimmed by 0 bases and J by 4 bases, leaving 5 bases between them. This CDR3 spans 13 amino acids. CDR3 in DNA: TGCGCCAGCAGCTTGGAGGTGAATCAGCCCCAGCATTTT. It encodes CASSLEVNQPQHF.